This record covers a single T cell receptor (beta chain). What it binds is not known. Healthy people donating bone marrow made up the donors. The V gene end was trimmed by 5 bases and the J gene end by 4 bases; junction bases not matched to a gene: 6. The CDR3 is made up of 15 amino acids. The germline CDR1 and CDR2 sequences are MNHEY and SMNVEV (reference sequence). The sample comes from a study of cytomegalovirus exposure and HLA in healthy donors. For the study at large: Early released data had about 80 million unique TCRs, all coming from HLA-typed donors. Among approximately 400 genotyped donors, more than 65% fell in the Caucasian-associated ancestry cluster.

Study-level findings and limits: By HLA locus, TCR association rates varied in a later analysis, with DRB1 showing the most and HLA-C the fewest.

PCR was performed using 60 Vbeta and 13 Jbeta primers. The assay was immunoSEQ multiplex PCR, and TCRdb's table has in-frame clones only and misses some. The data hold 150,000 to 200,000 clones, with roughly 90% observed a single time. The source is a woman aged 18-29 years in good health and CMV-seronegative. The rearrangement joins TRBV27 to TRBJ1-2; TRBD1 aligns across 11 bases. The sample taken for sequencing was PBMCs. The CDR3 DNA sequence: TGTGCCAGCAGTAGGATCGGGACAGGGGGCTATGGCTACACCTTC. Protein: CASSRIGTGGYGYTF.